This T cell receptor (beta chain) was observed in a study of blood T cell repertoires in COVID-19. Study background: COVID-19 samples from acute and convalescent phases originated in the United States, Italy and Spain. T cells, B-cell-depleted T cells, or PBMCs supplied cDNA or gDNA.

The length of the CDR3 is 16 residues. The germline gives CDR1 SGHVS, CDR2 FQNEAQ. V shed 5 bases and J 5 bases; nucleotides not matched to a gene: 11. Clones were sequenced by immunoSEQ multiplex PCR, and TCRdb holds only the in-frame ones, with some missing. The table has approximately 310,000 clones, about 90% seen once. The chain uses TRBV7-8 and TRBJ2-2; 7 bases are shared with TRBD1. The origin of this receptor is a woman in her 50s who had recovered from COVID-19. Material for sequencing was peripheral blood. The CDR3 DNA follows: TGTGCCAGCAGCAGGACAGGAGACTCTGTTACCGGGGAGCTGTTTTTT. Translated, it gives CASSRTGDSVTGELFF.